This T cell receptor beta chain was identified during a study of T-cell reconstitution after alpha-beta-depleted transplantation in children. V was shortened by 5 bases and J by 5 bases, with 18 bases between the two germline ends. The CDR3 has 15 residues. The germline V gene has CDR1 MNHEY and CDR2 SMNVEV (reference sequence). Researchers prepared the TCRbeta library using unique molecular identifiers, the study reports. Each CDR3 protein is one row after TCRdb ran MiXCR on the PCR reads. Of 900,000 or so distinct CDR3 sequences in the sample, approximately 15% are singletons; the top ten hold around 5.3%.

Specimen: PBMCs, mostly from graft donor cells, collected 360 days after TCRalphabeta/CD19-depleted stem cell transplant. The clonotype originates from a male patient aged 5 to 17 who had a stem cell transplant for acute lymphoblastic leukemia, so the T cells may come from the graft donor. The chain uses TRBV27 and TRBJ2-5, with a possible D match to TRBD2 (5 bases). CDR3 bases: TGTGCCAGCAGTGCTTTAGGGAGCGGATGGGAGACCCAGTACTTC. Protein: CASSALGSGWETQYF.